These 25 T cell receptor beta chains were sequenced from one sample in a study of CD8 T cells in ankylosing spondylitis. Study observations and caveats: A TCR beta motif made of several highly homologous variants seemed typical of ankylosing spondylitis blood.

These receptors' targets are unknown. TCRdb ran MiXCR on the 5' RACE reads and lists one entry per CDR3 protein. The repertoire holds around 430,000 distinct CDR3 sequences, over 15% seen once, with over 0.9% in the top ten. Sequenced sample: blood, either unsorted or a sorted T cell fraction (not recorded which). Receptors were obtained from a male donor with ankylosing spondylitis.

The V gene is TRBV29-1, the J gene TRBJ2-3; no clear D. V lost 2 bases and J 5 bases, leaving 11 bases between the germline ends. Germline V gene lookup returns CDR1 SQVTM and CDR2 ANQGSEA. The CDR3 length is 13 residues. This CDR3 is CSVEPNNKDTQYF. The CDR3 region has the DNA TGCAGCGTTGAACCTAATAACAAAGATACGCAGTATTTT.

The chain joins TRBV20-1 to TRBJ2-7; unclear D gene. The germline CDR1 and CDR2 sequences are DFQATT and SNEGSKA (reference sequence). V dropped 6 bases and J dropped 2 bases, with 11 bases sitting between them. The CDR3 runs to 12 residues. This CDR3 reads CSAVPAAYEQYF. CDR3 nucleotide sequence: TGCAGTGCCGTTCCAGCTGCCTACGAGCAGTACTTC.

CDR3 sequence reads: CAWSLGVAFYNEQFF. The DNA for the CDR3 is TGTGCCTGGAGTCTAGGGGTAGCCTTCTACAATGAGCAGTTCTTC. This sequence joins TRBV30 and TRBJ2-1; possibly TRBD1 for D (5 bases). V gave up 2 bases and J gave up 3 bases, with 14 bases separating them. Germline values: CDR1 GTSNPN, CDR2 SVGIG (reference sequence). The CDR3 is made up of 15 amino acids.

This clonotype was seen more than once but under ten times. The chain is built from TRBV12-3 or TRBV12-4 and TRBJ1-1; TRBD1 might be the D (6 bases). Trimming took 0 bases from V and 1 from J, leaving 9 bases between them. This CDR3 spans 15 amino acids. The CDR3 reads CASSLAQGWNTEAFF. DNA of the CDR3: TGTGCCAGCAGTTTAGCACAGGGCTGGAACACTGAAGCTTTCTTT.

This clonotype was recorded a few times. This chain connects TRBV12-3 or TRBV12-4 to TRBJ2-7; 8 nucleotides line up with TRBD2. There are 15 residues in the CDR3. J gave up 7 bases and V 7 bases, and 15 bases lay outside the gene matches. Here the CDR3 reads CASTVGIAGTGEQYF. CDR3 DNA: TGTGCCAGCACCGTAGGGATAGCGGGGACCGGGGAGCAGTACTTC.

This chain uses TRBV10-1 with TRBJ2-1; D is ambiguous. This CDR3 has 13 residues. Germline loops: CDR1 WNHNN, CDR2 SYGVQD (reference sequence). Trimming left V 3 bases short and J 6 bases short, with 9 bases between. This chain's CDR3 is CASSDPGRNEQFF. The CDR3 region has the DNA TGCGCCAGCAGTGATCCCGGGCGCAATGAGCAGTTCTTC.

Only one count was recorded for this clonotype. The J gene is TRBJ2-5, the V gene TRBV2; 9 nucleotides match TRBD2. Germline V gives CDR1 SNHLY, CDR2 FYNNEI. The CDR3 covers 15 residues. The V and J ends lost 1 base and 5 bases, in that order; junction bases with no gene match: 5. The CDR3 bases are TGTGCCAGCAGTGAAGATAGCGGGAGTCGGGAGACCCAGTACTTC. Protein sequence: CASSEDSGSRETQYF.

CDR3 residues: CASSLSGQGASNEQYF. The DNA for the CDR3 is TGTGCCAGCAGTTTATCGGGACAGGGGGCTTCCAACGAGCAGTACTTC. V usage is TRBV12-3 or TRBV12-4 and J usage is TRBJ2-7; 12 positions match TRBD1. CDR3 length: 16 amino acids. V trimming: 2 bases; J trimming: 5 bases; junction bases outside the gene matches: 7.

The chain is built from TRBV20-1 and TRBJ2-1, with 12 nucleotides matching TRBD2. CDR3 length equals 15 residues. The germline CDR1 and CDR2 sequences are DFQATT and SNEGSKA (reference sequence). Losses at the gene ends were 3 bases for V and 8 bases for J; bases not matched to a gene: 8. DNA of the CDR3: TGCAGTGCTAGTATACCGACTAGCGGGAGTTATGAGCAGTTCTTC. Amino acid sequence: CSASIPTSGSYEQFF.

The chain joins TRBV5-1 to TRBJ2-2, with D tentatively TRBD2 (5 bases). Germline CDR1 reads SGHRS; CDR2 reads YFSETQ. The CDR3 is made up of 15 amino acids. V lost 5 bases to trimming and J lost 4 bases, with 15 bases between them. The CDR3 protein is CASRLSSGSTGELFF. The CDR3 DNA sequence: TGCGCCAGCAGATTGTCTTCGGGATCCACCGGGGAGCTGTTTTTT.

The chain is built from TRBV5-1 and TRBJ2-2; the D call may be TRBD1 or TRBD2 (6 bases each). Trimming stripped 0 bases from V and 3 bases from J, with 15 bases between. This CDR3 spans 17 amino acids. CDR1 is SGHRS, CDR2 YFSETQ, per germline. CDR3 DNA: TGCGCCAGCAGCTTGGAGTGGGGGGCGCTGGACACCGGGGAGCTGTTTTTT. This gives the protein CASSLEWGALDTGELFF.

This clonotype has at least ten counts. The junction and the germline gene differ at one end; a read error may be behind it. The chain combines TRBV5-1 with TRBJ2-5; D possibly corresponds to TRBD2 (6 bases). From germline, CDR1 is SGHRS and CDR2 YFSETQ. This CDR3 region has 13 residues. CDR3 sequence reads: CASSLGLRETQYF. The CDR3 DNA is TGTGCCAGCAGCTTGGGACTGAGGGAGACCCAGTACTTC.

This clonotype was recorded a few times. The rearrangement joins TRBV12-3 or TRBV12-4 to TRBJ1-1, with a weak D call TRBD1 (6 bases). V was shortened by 6 bases and J by 0 bases, with 14 bases between the two germline ends. The CDR3 covers 15 residues. CDR3 in DNA: TGTGCCAGCAGAGGCCACAGGGAACTGAACACTGAAGCTTTCTTT. This codes for CASRGHRELNTEAFF.

This clonotype came up a few times. The J gene is TRBJ2-3, the V gene TRBV29-1; the D gene could be TRBD1 or TRBD2 (5 bases each). Germline CDR1 reads SQVTM; CDR2 reads ANQGSEA. The length of the CDR3 is 13 residues. V shed 6 bases and J shed 2 bases, with 12 bases lying between them. For the CDR3, the DNA is TGCAGCGTCCTTGGGGGAAACACAGATACGCAGTATTTT. This gives the protein CSVLGGNTDTQYF.

The chain couples TRBV4-3 to TRBJ2-5; 8 bases line up with TRBD2. CDR3 length: 15 residues. The trim removed 1 base at V and 5 bases at J, leaving 6 bases unmatched. Germline CDR1 LGHNA, CDR2 YSLEER. In nucleotides, the CDR3 is TGCGCCAGCAGCCAAGCGGGGGGGGCGAGGGAGACCCAGTACTTC. It specifies CASSQAGGARETQYF.

The chain is built from TRBV28 and TRBJ2-7; possibly TRBD2 for D (6 bases). There are 14 residues in the CDR3. In germline, CDR1 is MDHEN, CDR2 SYDVKM. V was shortened by 2 bases and J by 5 bases, with 13 bases between the two germline ends. The CDR3: CASSLSRGSHEQYF. In DNA form, the CDR3 reads TGTGCCAGCAGTTTAAGTCGGGGGTCCCACGAGCAGTACTTC.

This clonotype was seen only a few times. This chain uses TRBV10-3 with TRBJ1-1; no reliable D call. Germline V gene sequence: CDR1 ENHRY, CDR2 SYGVKD. This CDR3 is 14 amino acids long. The V end was cut by 1 base, the J end by 0 bases, with 6 bases between. The CDR3 nucleotides are TGTGCCATCAGTGAGTACAGCATGAACACTGAAGCTTTCTTT. It codes for CAISEYSMNTEAFF.

This clonotype has only a few counts. The chain combines TRBV18 with TRBJ2-7; TRBD1 matches at 9 bases. Per the germline V gene, CDR1 is KGHSH and CDR2 is LQKENI. The CDR3 is 15 residues long. The J segment lost 2 bases and the V segment lost 6 bases, leaving 8 bases of the junction unmatched. In DNA, the CDR3 is TGTGCCAGCTCCCCGGGGACAGGGCCTACCTACGAGCAGTACTTC. Translated, it gives CASSPGTGPTYEQYF.

V usage is TRBV27 and J usage is TRBJ2-6; D is possibly TRBD2 (5 bases). The germline V and J ends were trimmed by 5 bases and 4 bases, with 15 bases remaining between them. The germline gives CDR1 MNHEY, CDR2 SMNVEV (reference sequence). The CDR3 sequence is 16 residues long. The CDR3 is CASSTPSTGGANVLTF. The CDR3 DNA sequence: TGTGCCAGCAGTACGCCCTCAACGGGAGGGGCCAACGTCCTGACTTTC.

This clonotype was counted only a few times. The J gene is TRBJ2-7, the V gene TRBV5-1; a possible D gene is TRBD1 (6 bases). The V end lost 6 bases, the J end lost 4 bases, and 14 bases lay between the germline ends. Germline V CDR1 and CDR2: SGHRS, YFSETQ. The CDR3 sequence is 13 residues long. CDR3 DNA: TGCGCCAGCACCGCCGGGACAAAGTACGAGCAGTACTTC. Its translation: CASTAGTKYEQYF.

The chain combines TRBV19 with TRBJ2-2; 8 positions agree with TRBD1. Looked up from germline, CDR1 is LNHDA and CDR2 is SQIVND (reference sequence). Trimming cost V 6 bases and J 5 bases; bases outside gene matches: 8. The CDR3 totals 15 residues. In DNA, the CDR3 is TGTGCCAGTAGCGGACAGGGTATGGTGACCGGGGAGCTGTTTTTT. This translates into CASSGQGMVTGELFF.

This clonotype was picked up a small number of times. The chain combines TRBV30 with TRBJ1-4; D not resolved. Trimming pared 1 base from V and 8 bases from J, leaving 11 bases between. The V gene's germline CDR1 is GTSNPN and CDR2 SVGIG (reference sequence). The CDR3 sequence is 13 residues long. CDR3 sequence reads: CAWSGRVGEKLFF. Written as DNA, the CDR3 is TGTGCCTGGAGTGGTAGGGTCGGGGAAAAACTGTTTTTT.

The J gene is TRBJ1-5, the V gene TRBV12-3 or TRBV12-4; maybe TRBD1 (6 bases). This CDR3 region has 17 residues. Trimming removed 1 base from V and 0 bases from J, with 13 bases in between. This CDR3 reads CASSLVGGGYSNQPQHF. The DNA of the CDR3 is TGTGCCAGCAGTTTAGTAGGGGGGGGTTATAGCAATCAGCCCCAGCATTTT.

This clonotype was picked up a small number of times. The V and J genes are TRBV4-2 and TRBJ2-3, with TRBD2 matching 8 bases. Germline values: CDR1 LGHNA, CDR2 YNFKEQ. The length of the CDR3 is 16 residues. With 0 bases clipped from V and 3 bases from J, the junction kept 5 bases outside the gene matches. DNA of the CDR3: TGTGCCAGCAGCCAAGAATCCAGCGGGGGAACAGATACGCAGTATTTT. Its translation is CASSQESSGGTDTQYF.

There are a few counts of this clonotype. The rearrangement links TRBV2 to TRBJ2-1; TRBD1 aligns across 10 bases. The trim removed 5 bases at V and 4 bases at J, leaving 8 bases unmatched. The CDR3 has 16 amino acids. The V gene's germline CDR1 is SNHLY and CDR2 FYNNEI. The CDR3 sequence: CASSTRQGAGYNEQFF. The CDR3 DNA sequence: TGTGCCAGCAGTACCCGACAGGGGGCGGGATACAATGAGCAGTTCTTC.